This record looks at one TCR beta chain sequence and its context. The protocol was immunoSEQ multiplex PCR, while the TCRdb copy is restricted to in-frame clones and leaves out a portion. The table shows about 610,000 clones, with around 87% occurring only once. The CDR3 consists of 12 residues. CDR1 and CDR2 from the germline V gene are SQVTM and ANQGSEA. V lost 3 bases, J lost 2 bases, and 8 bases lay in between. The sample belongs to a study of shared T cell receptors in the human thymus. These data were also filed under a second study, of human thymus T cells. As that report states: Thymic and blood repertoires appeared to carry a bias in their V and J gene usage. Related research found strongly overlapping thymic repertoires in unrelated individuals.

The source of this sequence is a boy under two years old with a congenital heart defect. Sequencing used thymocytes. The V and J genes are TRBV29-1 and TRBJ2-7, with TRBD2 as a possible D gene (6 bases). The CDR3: CSVDSGTYEQYF. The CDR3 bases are TGCAGCGTTGATAGCGGAACCTACGAGCAGTACTTC.